The clone carrying this TCR beta chain was detected ten times or more. It was with a sample-barcoded 5' primer and a J-beta primer mix that a second PCR of roughly 7 to 12 cycles was run. TCRdb reprocessed the 5' RACE reads with MiXCR, giving one entry per CDR3 protein. This table holds about 1,400,000 distinct CDR3 sequences, roughly 59% found once. The data are from a study of blood T cells in healthy people across ages. Germline loops: CDR1 DFQATT, CDR2 SNEGSKA (reference sequence). This CDR3 spans 11 amino acids. Trimming stripped 7 bases from V and 0 bases from J, with 6 bases between. The sample taken for sequencing was blood. The origin of this receptor is a man aged 18 to 35 in good health. This chain connects TRBV20-1 to TRBJ1-2, with unresolved D. The CDR3 region has the DNA TGCAGTGGCGTAGCTAACTATGGCTACACCTTC. Amino acid sequence: CSGVANYGYTF.